This entry features one TCR beta chain sequence. This sample is drawn from a study of blood T cell repertoires in COVID-19. Sequencing was performed with immunoSEQ multiplex PCR; in TCRdb, only in-frame clones are kept and a portion is missing. The sample consists of hundreds of thousands of clones, 75% to 90% of them appearing once. The sample consisted of peripheral blood. This sequence originates from a man aged 35-49 years with acute or convalescent COVID-19.

CDR3 DNA sequence: TGTGCCACCAGTGCCACCGGGACAGAATACAATGAGCAGTTCTTC. Translating gives CATSATGTEYNEQFF. The V gene is TRBV24-1, the J gene TRBJ2-1, with TRBD1 matching over 7 bases. CDR1 is KGHDR, CDR2 SFDVKD, per germline. This CDR3 contains 15 residues. V lost 5 bases and J lost 4; bases outside the gene matches: 7.